This TCR beta chain was retrieved from a study of T cells in Graves' hyperthyroidism and ophthalmopathy. Across the whole study: The authors collected peripheral blood at initial diagnosis, before any treatment.

This clonotype showed up many times. Its antigen is undetermined. Findings and limits, study-wide: Most clonotypes that expanded in the thyroid above 0.001 also showed up in blood.

RNA transcripts were the template for amplifying TCR beta CDR3 regions. First-round RT-PCR with HTBI primers amplified the TCR CDR3 region. TCRdb re-derived calls from the multiplex PCR reads in MiXCR, one entry per CDR3 protein. The repertoire holds about 350,000 distinct CDR3 sequences, with roughly 20% as singletons. From germline, CDR1 is MNHEY and CDR2 SVGAGI. Trimming took 7 bases from V and 6 from J, leaving 16 bases between them. CDR3 length: 13 amino acids. Exclusion followed for patients with uncontrolled infection, other autoimmune disease, pregnancy or lactation. Diagnosis rested on symptoms, serum thyroxine and TRAb, thyroid ultrasound, and orbital computed tomography.

This TCR was recovered from a woman aged 40 to 55 with Graves' ophthalmopathy. Input material: blood. The genes are TRBV6-5 and TRBJ2-7, with a weak D call TRBD1 (6 bases). CDR3 in amino acids: CASTNPQGGEQYF. As DNA, the CDR3 is TGTGCCAGCACCAACCCACAGGGCGGCGAGCAGTACTTC.